This is a list of T cell receptor beta chains from one sample in a study of T cell responses to AZD1222 COVID-19 vaccine. Repertoires were generated with immunoSEQ multiplex PCR, while TCRdb's copy carries only in-frame clones and drops some. The repertoire includes 95,000 to 150,000 clones, roughly nine tenths of them detected once, and roughly 4.2% sits in the top ten. Specimen: peripheral blood, collected on day 0 of AZD1222 vaccination. All receptors come from an adult in good health. Each CDR3 is given with its conserved first and last residue. The order of the fields is V gene, D gene, J gene, clone size, CDR3 DNA, CDR3 protein. D genes are given only for firm matches. Part of the rows lack a size; the others show once, few, many or a class for expanded clones.

TRBV2	TRBD1	TRBJ2-3	.	TGTGCCAGCAGGGAACGGACAGGGGGGGATACGCAGTATTTT	CASRERTGGDTQYF
TRBV2	TRBD1	TRBJ2-7	.	TGTGCCAGCAGTTCTACCGGGACAGGGGCACGAGAGCAGTACTTC	CASSSTGTGAREQYF
TRBV28	.	TRBJ1-3	.	TGTGCCAGCAGCAACACGCCTCAAGGGGGTGGAAACACCATATATTTT	CASSNTPQGGGNTIYF
TRBV12-3/TRBV12-4	.	TRBJ2-7	.	TGTGCCAGCAGTGGTCCCCCGAACTACGAGCAGTACTTC	CASSGPPNYEQYF
TRBV7-9	.	TRBJ1-1	.	TGTGCCAGCAGGAAAGCACCTGAAGCTTTCTTT	CASRKAPEAFF
TRBV3-1/TRBV3-2	.	TRBJ1-1	.	TGTGCCAGCAGACATGACGGGAACACTGAAGCTTTCTTT	CASRHDGNTEAFF
TRBV6-5	.	TRBJ2-2	.	TGTGCCAGCAGCCACGGTACCGGGGAGCTGTTTTTT	CASSHGTGELFF
TRBV18	TRBD1	TRBJ2-7	.	TGTGCCAGCTCACCGGCTGGGACAGGGGTTTTTGAGCAGTACTTC	CASSPAGTGVFEQYF
TRBV18	.	TRBJ2-7	.	TGTGCCAGCTCACCCGCAGGGTGGAGTGGCGAGCAGTACTTC	CASSPAGWSGEQYF
TRBV7-7	.	TRBJ2-2	.	TGTGCCAGCAGCTTAGGTCCGGGGCCGAACACCGGGGAGCTGTTTTTT	CASSLGPGPNTGELFF
TRBV2	.	TRBJ1-5	.	TGTGCCAGCAGGGGCCCTCGAGGCAGGGAGAATCAGCCCCAGCATTTT	CASRGPRGRENQPQHF
TRBV19	.	TRBJ1-1	once	TGTGCCAGTAGTATAGCTGTGAGGAACACTGAAGCTTTCTTT	CASSIAVRNTEAFF
TRBV28	.	TRBJ1-4	.	TGTGCCAGCAGTACAAGGGGACGGGAAAAACTGTTTTTT	CASSTRGREKLFF
TRBV5-8	.	TRBJ2-1	.	TGTGCCAGCAGCACTGGACAGACCCGGGGACAGCAGTTCTTC	CASSTGQTRGQQFF
TRBV24-1	TRBD1	TRBJ2-1	.	TGTGCCACCAGTGATTTCGGACAGGGAAGGGGCAATGAGCAGTTCTTC	CATSDFGQGRGNEQFF
TRBV2	.	TRBJ2-5	.	TGTGCCAGCACCCAGCAAAACCAAGAGACCCAGTACTTC	CASTQQNQETQYF
TRBV7-6	.	TRBJ2-3	.	TGTGCCAGCAGCCATGGAGATACGCAGTATTTT	CASSHGDTQYF
TRBV6-1	.	TRBJ1-2	.	TGTGCCAGCAGTAACCACAGGGATGACTATGGCTACACCTTC	CASSNHRDDYGYTF
TRBV24-1	TRBD2	TRBJ2-5	.	TGTGCCACCAGTGATCCGACTAGCCGGCAAGAGACCCAGTACTTC	CATSDPTSRQETQYF
TRBV5-6	.	TRBJ2-3	.	TGTGCCAGCAGCCCACTATCGATCGCCCCAGATACGCAGTATTTT	CASSPLSIAPDTQYF
TRBV19	.	TRBJ2-7	.	TGTGCCAGTAGTATCGGGACGGCCTACGAGCAGTACTTC	CASSIGTAYEQYF
TRBV18	.	TRBJ2-7	.	TGTGCCAGCTCACCTCGACAGATATCAACCTACGAGCAGTACTTC	CASSPRQISTYEQYF
TRBV3-1/TRBV3-2	.	TRBJ2-2	.	TGTGCCAGCAGCCAAGGTTATGGGACCGGGGAGCTGTTTTTT	CASSQGYGTGELFF
TRBV19	.	TRBJ2-4	.	TGTGCCAGTACGGGCTTAAACATTCAGTACTTC	CASTGLNIQYF
TRBV19	.	TRBJ1-5	.	TGTGCCAGTAAGATTGGCATTAGCAATCAGCCCCAGCATTTT	CASKIGISNQPQHF
TRBV14	.	TRBJ1-2	.	TGTGCCAGCAGCACTCCTTTCCGCGTGGGAGAAAACTATGGCTACACCTTC	CASSTPFRVGENYGYTF
TRBV6-5	.	TRBJ2-3	.	TGTGCCACCACTCCCGCAGGGGCAAACACAGATACGCAGTATTTT	CATTPAGANTDTQYF
TRBV27	TRBD1	TRBJ1-5	.	TGTGCCAGCAGTGAACAGGGGGCGCATCAGCCCCAGCATTTT	CASSEQGAHQPQHF
TRBV6-5	.	TRBJ2-1	.	TGTGCCAGCAGAGATGGGGCGGGAGAGCAGTTCTTC	CASRDGAGEQFF
TRBV18	.	TRBJ1-4	.	TGTGCCAGCTCACCCCCCGGGACCACTAATGAAAAACTGTTTTTT	CASSPPGTTNEKLFF
TRBV18	.	TRBJ1-1	once	TGTGCCAGCTCACCACTAGGGGGGGGGAACACTGAAGCTTTCTTT	CASSPLGGGNTEAFF
TRBV28	.	TRBJ2-2	.	TGTGCCAGCAAAAAGGGTATGAACACCGGGGAGCTGTTTTTT	CASKKGMNTGELFF
TRBV9	.	TRBJ1-2	.	TGTGCCAGCAGCGAGGGTTCCGGGTTTGGCTACACCTTC	CASSEGSGFGYTF
TRBV6-4	.	TRBJ1-6	few	TGTGCCAGCAGTGACTCGGGGGTTGAGTCACCCCTCCACTTT	CASSDSGVESPLHF
TRBV5-4	.	TRBJ2-7	medium-sized	TGTGCCAGCAGCTTGACCTCCGAGCAGTACTTC	CASSLTSEQYF
TRBV6-5	.	TRBJ2-7	.	TGTGCCAGCAAGTCCTTGGGGTACGAGCAGTACTTC	CASKSLGYEQYF
TRBV2	TRBD2	TRBJ2-1	.	TGTGCCAGCAGTGGCGCAGCGGGACTGATGGTTAATGAGCAGTTCTTC	CASSGAAGLMVNEQFF
TRBV7-9	.	TRBJ1-3	.	TGTGCCAGCAGCTTCCGATCCGGGGGATCGGGAAACACCATATATTTT	CASSFRSGGSGNTIYF
TRBV5-6	.	TRBJ1-6	.	TGTGCCAGCAGCCGGGATTTGTCCTATAATTCACCCCTCCACTTT	CASSRDLSYNSPLHF
TRBV2	.	TRBJ1-5	.	TGTGCCAGCAGTGAAAGGTCAGGAGGTGTGGTTCAGCCCCAGCATTTT	CASSERSGGVVQPQHF
TRBV2	TRBD2	TRBJ2-2	.	TGTGCCAGCAGAATGAGCGGGAGGGAAACCGGGGAGCTGTTTTTT	CASRMSGRETGELFF
TRBV7-2	.	TRBJ1-2	.	TGTGCCAGCAGCAGACCCGCGAAGTGGAACTATGGCTACACCTTC	CASSRPAKWNYGYTF
TRBV6-6	.	TRBJ1-1	.	TGTGCCAGCAGTGGGGGATCTGCGTTGGGAGCTTTCTTT	CASSGGSALGAFF
TRBV2	TRBD2	TRBJ2-3	.	TGTGCCAGTACCCCGATAGCGGGGGCCCCGGGAGATACGCAGTATTTT	CASTPIAGAPGDTQYF
TRBV3-1/TRBV3-2	.	TRBJ2-1	.	TGTGCCAGCAGCCTAGTCGGGGCGGGGATGGGGAATGAGCAGTTCTTC	CASSLVGAGMGNEQFF